This TCR beta chain appears in the sequencing data of a study of shared clonotypes between healthy human individuals. TCRdb keeps only in-frame clones here, not all; method: immunoSEQ multiplex PCR. The table shows over a million clones, with more than 95% occurring only once. CDR3 length: 16 amino acids. CDR1 is MDHEN and CDR2 is SYDVKM in the germline V gene. With 5 bases removed from V and 0 bases from J, the gap between germline ends came to 15 bases. This TCR derives from a man aged 25-40 years in good health. Sequencing was performed on naive CD4+ T cells sorted from blood. The subset: CD45RA+ positively selected. The chain carries TRBV28 and TRBJ2-3, with D perhaps TRBD1 (5 bases). This CDR3 is CASSRSKTVSTDTQYF. CDR3 bases: TGTGCCAGCAGTCGTAGTAAGACAGTGAGCACAGATACGCAGTATTTT.